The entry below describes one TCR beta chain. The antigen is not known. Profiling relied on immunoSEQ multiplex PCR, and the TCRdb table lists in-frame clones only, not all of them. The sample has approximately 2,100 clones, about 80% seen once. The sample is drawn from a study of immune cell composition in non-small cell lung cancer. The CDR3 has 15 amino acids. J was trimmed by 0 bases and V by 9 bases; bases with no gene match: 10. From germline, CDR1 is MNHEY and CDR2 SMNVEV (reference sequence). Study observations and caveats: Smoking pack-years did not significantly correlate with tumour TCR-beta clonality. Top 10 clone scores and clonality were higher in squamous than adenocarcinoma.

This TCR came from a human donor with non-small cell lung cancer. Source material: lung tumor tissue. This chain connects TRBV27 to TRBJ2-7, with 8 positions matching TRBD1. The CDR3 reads CARPRQGSSSYEQYF. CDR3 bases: TGTGCCAGACCTAGACAGGGGTCCTCCTCCTACGAGCAGTACTTC.